The rows below give T cell receptor beta chains drawn from one sample of a study of shared clonotypes between healthy human individuals. Here immunoSEQ multiplex PCR was the method, and the copy in TCRdb shows in-frame clones only, minus some. The table has about 820,000 clones, nearly 95% seen once. The sequenced sample consisted of naive CD8+ T cells sorted from blood. The receptors derive from a man aged 30 to 45 in good health. The CDR3 runs from the conserved cysteine through the conserved F or W. The D gene is left open where the match is weak. Not every row has a clone size; where given, it reads once, few, many or a size class.

clone size,D gene,CDR3 length,V gene,J gene,CDR3 DNA,CDR3 protein
NA,NA,15,TRBV9,TRBJ2-2,TGTGCCAGCAGCTCCCGGGATTCGAACACCGGGGAGCTGTTTTTT,CASSSRDSNTGELFF
NA,NA,13,TRBV7-3,TRBJ1-1,TGTGCCAGCAGCTTGGCTCCTCGCACTGAAGCTTTCTTT,CASSLAPRTEAFF
NA,TRBD1,20,TRBV2,TRBJ1-5,TGTGCCAGCAGTGAATTCTACAACCCCGGGACAGACAATGAAAATCAGCCCCAGCATTTT,CASSEFYNPGTDNENQPQHF
NA,NA,14,TRBV27,TRBJ1-5,TGTGCCAGCAGTTTATGGGGCCCCAATCAGCCCCAGCATTTT,CASSLWGPNQPQHF
NA,TRBD2,15,TRBV4-2,TRBJ2-1,TGTGCCAGCAGCCAAGGAGCGAGCGGGAGTAGTGAGCAGTTCTTC,CASSQGASGSSEQFF
NA,TRBD1,13,TRBV27,TRBJ2-7,TGTGCCAGCAGTTTAGACAGGGGGCCCGAGCAGTACTTC,CASSLDRGPEQYF
once,TRBD1,14,TRBV29-1,TRBJ2-7,TGCAGCGTTTGGTCGGCAGGGGGCTTCGACGAGCAGTACTTC,CSVWSAGGFDEQYF
NA,NA,12,TRBV13,TRBJ2-1,TGTGCCAGCAGCTTAGGCCGCAATGAGCAGTTCTTC,CASSLGRNEQFF
NA,TRBD1,15,TRBV28,TRBJ2-7,TGTGCCAGCAGTTTAGGACAGGGGGCCGTATACGAGCAGTACTTC,CASSLGQGAVYEQYF
NA,TRBD2,15,TRBV7-9,TRBJ2-3,TGTGCCAGCTCCGCGGGGGGTCTAAGCACAGATACGCAGTATTTT,CASSAGGLSTDTQYF
NA,TRBD1,12,TRBV7-9,TRBJ2-7,TGTGCCAGCAGCGACAGGGGTTTCGAGCAGTACTTC,CASSDRGFEQYF
once,NA,13,TRBV7-3,TRBJ1-1,TGTGCCAGCAGCTGGGGAGGGGACGGTGAAGCTTTCTTT,CASSWGGDGEAFF
NA,TRBD1,15,TRBV4-3,TRBJ2-1,TGCGCCAGCAGCCACGGGACAGGGGGGTACAATGAGCAGTTCTTC,CASSHGTGGYNEQFF
NA,NA,13,TRBV29-1,TRBJ2-2,TGCAGCGGCCTACCGGGGGACACCGGGGAGCTGTTTTTT,CSGLPGDTGELFF
once,TRBD1,13,TRBV4-3,TRBJ1-2,TGCGCCAGCGGGACAGGCACTAACTATGGCTACACCTTC,CASGTGTNYGYTF
NA,TRBD2,17,TRBV5-6,TRBJ2-1,TGTGCCAGCAGCTTCGGGCTAGCGGGGACCTCCTACAATGAGCAGTTCTTC,CASSFGLAGTSYNEQFF
NA,TRBD1,15,TRBV28,TRBJ2-3,TGTGCCAGCAGTTTACACAGGGGGGGCACAGATACGCAGTATTTT,CASSLHRGGTDTQYF
NA,NA,16,TRBV14,TRBJ2-3,TGTGCCAGCAGCCCGTTCACTCGGGTAGATCGAGATACGCAGTATTTT,CASSPFTRVDRDTQYF
once,TRBD1,13,TRBV6-5,TRBJ2-7,TGTGCCAGCAGCCGGACAGGGGCCTACGAGCAGTACTTC,CASSRTGAYEQYF
NA,NA,14,TRBV7-6,TRBJ2-7,TGTGCCAGCAGCACGCCGGGACTTCAGGGCGAGCAGTACTTC,CASSTPGLQGEQYF
NA,NA,16,TRBV10-3,TRBJ2-5,TGTGCCATCAGTGAGTCAACAGGGTGGCTACAAGAGACCCAGTACTTC,CAISESTGWLQETQYF
NA,NA,13,TRBV28,TRBJ2-7,TGTGCCAGCCGCCCTGTGGACCTCTACGAGCAGTACTTC,CASRPVDLYEQYF
NA,NA,12,TRBV6-5,TRBJ2-1,TGTGCCAGCAGTTACGGTGACAATGAGCAGTTCTTC,CASSYGDNEQFF
NA,NA,13,TRBV27,TRBJ2-7,TGTGCCAGCAGTCCCGGTGGAGTTTACGAGCAGTACTTC,CASSPGGVYEQYF
NA,NA,13,TRBV11-2,TRBJ2-7,TGTGCCAGCAGCTCCCCGGACAGATACGAGCAGTACTTC,CASSSPDRYEQYF
NA,NA,15,TRBV29-1,TRBJ2-1,TGCAGCGTTAATTTCGGGGGAGTCGAGAACAATGAGCAGTTCTTC,CSVNFGGVENNEQFF
NA,TRBD1,16,TRBV10-3,TRBJ2-3,TGTGCCATCAGTGAACAACAGGGGGGAAGCACAGATACGCAGTATTTT,CAISEQQGGSTDTQYF
NA,TRBD1,15,TRBV25-1,TRBJ2-2,TGTGCCAGCAGTGGATGGACAGGGCGAACCGGGGAGCTGTTTTTT,CASSGWTGRTGELFF
NA,NA,12,TRBV29-1,TRBJ2-7,TGCAGCGTTGTAATTCAGGGTCACGAGCAGTACTTC,CSVVIQGHEQYF
NA,NA,13,TRBV28,TRBJ2-2,TGTGCCAGCAGTGGACGATACACCGGGGAGCTGTTTTTT,CASSGRYTGELFF
NA,NA,16,TRBV11-2,TRBJ2-2,TGTGCCAGCAGCAGATTAGAGAACGGGCTCACCGGGGAGCTGTTTTTT,CASSRLENGLTGELFF
NA,NA,15,TRBV5-1,TRBJ2-1,TGCGCCAGCAGCTTGATCGGGGGACCCTACAATGAGCAGTTCTTC,CASSLIGGPYNEQFF
once,TRBD1,14,TRBV28,TRBJ2-1,TGTGCCAGCAGTTTTACAGGGGGCTGGAATGAGCAGTTCTTC,CASSFTGGWNEQFF
NA,NA,15,TRBV27,TRBJ2-1,TGTGCCAGCAGCCCCCTCCCTAGCAGCTACAATGAGCAGTTCTTC,CASSPLPSSYNEQFF
NA,NA,14,TRBV29-1,TRBJ1-2,TGCAGCGCCGCTTACGGTGGGATGGGGGACGGCTACACCTTC,CSAAYGGMGDGYTF
once,NA,15,TRBV16,TRBJ2-6,TGTGCCAGCAGCCAACTGGGATCCGGGGCCAACGTCCTGACTTTC,CASSQLGSGANVLTF
NA,TRBD2,17,TRBV13,TRBJ2-1,TGTGCCAGCAGCCCAGGGACTAGCGGGAGAATAGTCGATGAGCAGTTCTTC,CASSPGTSGRIVDEQFF
NA,TRBD1,14,TRBV5-6,TRBJ2-5,TGTGCCAGCAACCCGACAGGGGGCCAAGAGACCCAGTACTTC,CASNPTGGQETQYF
NA,TRBD2,19,TRBV7-9,TRBJ2-7,TGTGCCAGCAGCTTAGCACGATCCCTGGCTAGCGGGAGTAGTTACGAGCAGTACTTC,CASSLARSLASGSSYEQYF
NA,TRBD2,13,TRBV7-9,TRBJ2-7,TGTGCCAGCAACCAGATAGCGGGAGGGGAGCAGTACTTC,CASNQIAGGEQYF
NA,NA,15,TRBV6-5,TRBJ1-1,TGTGCCAGCAGTTACTCCGTGTTGGGAAAGGCTGAAGCTTTCTTT,CASSYSVLGKAEAFF